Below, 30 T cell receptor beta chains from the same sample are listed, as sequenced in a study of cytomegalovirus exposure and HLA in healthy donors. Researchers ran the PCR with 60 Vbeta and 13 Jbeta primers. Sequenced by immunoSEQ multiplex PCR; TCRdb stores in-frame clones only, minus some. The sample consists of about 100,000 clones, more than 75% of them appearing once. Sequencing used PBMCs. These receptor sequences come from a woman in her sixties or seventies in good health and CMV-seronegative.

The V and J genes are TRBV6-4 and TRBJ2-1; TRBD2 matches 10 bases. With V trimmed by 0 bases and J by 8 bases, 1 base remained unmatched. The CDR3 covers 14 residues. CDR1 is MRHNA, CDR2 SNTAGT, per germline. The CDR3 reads CASSDSGLADEQFF. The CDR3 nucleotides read TGTGCCAGCAGTGACTCTGGACTAGCGGATGAGCAGTTCTTC.

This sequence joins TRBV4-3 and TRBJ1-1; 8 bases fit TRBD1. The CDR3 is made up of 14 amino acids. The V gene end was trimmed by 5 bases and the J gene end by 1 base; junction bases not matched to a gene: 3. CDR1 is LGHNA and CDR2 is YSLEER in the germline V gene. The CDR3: CASSDRGRNTEAFF. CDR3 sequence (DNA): TGCGCCAGCAGCGACAGGGGTCGGAACACTGAAGCTTTCTTT.

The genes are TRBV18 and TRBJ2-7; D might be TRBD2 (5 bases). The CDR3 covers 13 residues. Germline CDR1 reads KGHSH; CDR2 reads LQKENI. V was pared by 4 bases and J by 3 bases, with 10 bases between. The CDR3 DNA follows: TGTGCCAGCTCACGGGAAGAGGGCTACGAGCAGTACTTC. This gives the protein CASSREEGYEQYF.

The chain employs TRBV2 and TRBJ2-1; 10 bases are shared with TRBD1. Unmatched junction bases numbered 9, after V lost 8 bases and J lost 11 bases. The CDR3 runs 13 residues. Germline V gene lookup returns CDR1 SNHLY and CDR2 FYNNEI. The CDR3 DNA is TGTGCCAGCGGGATTCGGACAGGGGGACAGCAGTTCTTC. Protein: CASGIRTGGQQFF.

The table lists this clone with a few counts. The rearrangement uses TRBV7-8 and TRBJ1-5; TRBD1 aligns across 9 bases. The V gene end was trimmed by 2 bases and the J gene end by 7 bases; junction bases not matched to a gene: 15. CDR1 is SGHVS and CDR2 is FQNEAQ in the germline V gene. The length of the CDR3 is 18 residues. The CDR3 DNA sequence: TGTGCCAGCAGCTTAACTATTCCGGGGGACAGGGCGACACAGCCCCAGCATTTT. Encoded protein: CASSLTIPGDRATQPQHF.

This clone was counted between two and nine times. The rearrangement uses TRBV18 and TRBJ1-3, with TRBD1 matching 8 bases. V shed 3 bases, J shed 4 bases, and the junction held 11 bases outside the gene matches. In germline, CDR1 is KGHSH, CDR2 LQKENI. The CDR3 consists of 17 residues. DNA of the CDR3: TGTGCCAGCTCACCCCAATCGCGGACAGGGAGGGGAAACACCATATATTTT. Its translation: CASSPQSRTGRGNTIYF. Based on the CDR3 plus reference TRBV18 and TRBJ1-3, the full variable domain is NAGVMQNPRHLVRRRGQEARLRCSPMKGHSHVYWYRQLPEEGLKFMVYLQKENIIDESGMPKERFSAEFPKEGPSILRIQQVVRGDSAAYFCASSPQSRTGRGNTIYFGEGSWLTVV.

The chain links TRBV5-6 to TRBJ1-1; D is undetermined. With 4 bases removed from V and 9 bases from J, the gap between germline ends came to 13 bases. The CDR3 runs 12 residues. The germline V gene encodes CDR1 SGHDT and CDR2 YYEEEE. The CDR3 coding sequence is TGTGCCAGCAGCCCTGATAGGAGGCAAGCTTTCTTT. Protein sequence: CASSPDRRQAFF.

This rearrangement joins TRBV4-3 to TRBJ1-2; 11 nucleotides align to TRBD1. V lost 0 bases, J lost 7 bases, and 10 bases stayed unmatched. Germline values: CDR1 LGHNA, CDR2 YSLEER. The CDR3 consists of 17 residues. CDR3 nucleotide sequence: TGCGCCAGCAGCCAAGATCGTGGACAGGGGGCTTATGGTGGCTACACCTTC. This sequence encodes CASSQDRGQGAYGGYTF.

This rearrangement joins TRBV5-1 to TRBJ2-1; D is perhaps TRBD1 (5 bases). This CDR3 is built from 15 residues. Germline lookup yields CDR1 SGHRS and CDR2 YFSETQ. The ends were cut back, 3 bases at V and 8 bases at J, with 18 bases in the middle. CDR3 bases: TGCGCCAGCAGCTCGACAGCCCCTATGAGTTATGAGCAGTTCTTC. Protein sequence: CASSSTAPMSYEQFF.

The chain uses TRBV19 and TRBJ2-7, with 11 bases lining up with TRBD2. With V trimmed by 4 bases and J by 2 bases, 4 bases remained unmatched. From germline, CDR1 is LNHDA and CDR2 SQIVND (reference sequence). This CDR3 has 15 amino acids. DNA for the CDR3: TGTGCCAGTAGTACTGCGGGACTAGCGGCCTACGAGCAGTACTTC. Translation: CASSTAGLAAYEQYF.

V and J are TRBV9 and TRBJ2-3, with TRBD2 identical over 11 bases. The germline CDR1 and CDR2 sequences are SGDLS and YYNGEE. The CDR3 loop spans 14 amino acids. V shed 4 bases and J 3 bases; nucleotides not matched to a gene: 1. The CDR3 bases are TGTGCCAGCAGCATAGCGGGAGGGACAGATACGCAGTATTTT. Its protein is CASSIAGGTDTQYF.

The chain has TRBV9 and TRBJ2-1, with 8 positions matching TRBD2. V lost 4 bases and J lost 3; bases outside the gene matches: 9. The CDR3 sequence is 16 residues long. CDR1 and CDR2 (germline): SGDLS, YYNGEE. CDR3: CASSPLSGEFYNEQFF. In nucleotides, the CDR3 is TGTGCCAGCAGCCCTCTTAGCGGGGAGTTCTACAATGAGCAGTTCTTC.

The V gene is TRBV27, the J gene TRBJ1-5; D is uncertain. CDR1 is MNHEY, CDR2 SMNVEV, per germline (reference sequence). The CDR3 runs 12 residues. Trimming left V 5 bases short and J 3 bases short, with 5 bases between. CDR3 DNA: TGTGCCAGCAGTCCCAACAATCAGCCCCAGCATTTT. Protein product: CASSPNNQPQHF.

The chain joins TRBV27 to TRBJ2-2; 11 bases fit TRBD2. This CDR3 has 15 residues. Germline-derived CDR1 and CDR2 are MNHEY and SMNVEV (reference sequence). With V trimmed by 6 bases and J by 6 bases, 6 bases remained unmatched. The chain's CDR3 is CASRISGRVPGELFF. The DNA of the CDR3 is TGTGCCAGCAGAATTAGCGGGAGGGTCCCCGGGGAGCTGTTTTTT.

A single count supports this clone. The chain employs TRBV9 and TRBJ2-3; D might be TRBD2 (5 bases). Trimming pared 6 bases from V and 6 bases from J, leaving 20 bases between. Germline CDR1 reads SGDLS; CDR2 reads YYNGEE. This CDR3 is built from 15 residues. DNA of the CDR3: TGTGCCAGCACCAAGCGGTCTTCCACTTTGGATACGCAGTATTTT. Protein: CASTKRSSTLDTQYF.

The CDR3 region has the DNA TGTGCCAGCAGTTACTCAGGCGGGAGGGCCGTCTACGAGCAGTACTTC. Translated: CASSYSGGRAVYEQYF. The V call is TRBV6-5, the J call TRBJ2-7, with 9 bases that match TRBD2. CDR1 is MNHEY, CDR2 SVGAGI, per germline. Trimming removed 0 bases from V and 3 bases from J; junction bases left unmatched: 6. The CDR3 is made up of 16 amino acids.

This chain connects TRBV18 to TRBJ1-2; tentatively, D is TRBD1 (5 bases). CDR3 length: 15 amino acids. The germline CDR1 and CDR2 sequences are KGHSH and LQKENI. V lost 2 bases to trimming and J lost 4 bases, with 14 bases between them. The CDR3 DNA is TGTGCCAGCTCACCATCTGGGGCTTCGGGCTATGGCTACACCTTC. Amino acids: CASSPSGASGYGYTF.

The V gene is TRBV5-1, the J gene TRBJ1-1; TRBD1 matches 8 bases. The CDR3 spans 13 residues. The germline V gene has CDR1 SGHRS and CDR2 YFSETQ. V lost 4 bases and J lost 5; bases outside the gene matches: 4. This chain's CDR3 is CASSEQGGTEAFF. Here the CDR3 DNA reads TGCGCCAGCAGCGAACAGGGGGGGACTGAAGCTTTCTTT.

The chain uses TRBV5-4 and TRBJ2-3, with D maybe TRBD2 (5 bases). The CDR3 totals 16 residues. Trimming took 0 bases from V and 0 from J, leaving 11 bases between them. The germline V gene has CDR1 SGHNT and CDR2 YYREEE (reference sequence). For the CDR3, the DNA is TGTGCCAGCAGCTTGGAGACTACTGCTAGCACAGATACGCAGTATTTT. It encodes CASSLETTASTDTQYF. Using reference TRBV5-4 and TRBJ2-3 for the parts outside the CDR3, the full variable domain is ETGVTQSPTHLIKTRGQQVTLRCSSQSGHNTVSWYQQALGQGPQFIFQYYREEENGRGNFPPRFSGLQFPNYSSELNVNALELDDSALYLCASSLETTASTDTQYFGPGTRLTVL.

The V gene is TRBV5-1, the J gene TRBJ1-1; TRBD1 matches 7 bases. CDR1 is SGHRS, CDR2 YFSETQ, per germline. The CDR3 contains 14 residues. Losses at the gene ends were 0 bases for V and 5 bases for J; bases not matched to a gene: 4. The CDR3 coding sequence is TGCGCCAGCAGCTTGGCAGGGGGACGTACTGAAGCTTTCTTT. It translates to CASSLAGGRTEAFF.

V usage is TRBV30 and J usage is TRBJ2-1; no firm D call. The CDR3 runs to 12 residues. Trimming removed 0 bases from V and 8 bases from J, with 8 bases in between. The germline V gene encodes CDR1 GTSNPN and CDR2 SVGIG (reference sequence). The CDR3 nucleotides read TGTGCCTGGAGTGTTGAGTTTTATGAGCAGTTCTTC. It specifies CAWSVEFYEQFF.

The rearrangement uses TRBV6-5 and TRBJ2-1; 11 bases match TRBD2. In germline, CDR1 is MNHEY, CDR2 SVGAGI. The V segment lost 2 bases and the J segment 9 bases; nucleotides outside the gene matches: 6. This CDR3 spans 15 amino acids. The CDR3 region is CASSYGTSGTGEQFF. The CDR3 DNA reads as TGTGCCAGCAGTTACGGGACTAGCGGAACGGGTGAGCAGTTCTTC.

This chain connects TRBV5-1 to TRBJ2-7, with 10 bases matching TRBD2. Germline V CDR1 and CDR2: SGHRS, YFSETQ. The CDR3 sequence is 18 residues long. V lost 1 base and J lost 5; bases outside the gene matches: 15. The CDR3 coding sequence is TGCGCCAGCAGCTTGTCCTCCTATAGCGGGAGGAAGGCGAACGAGCAGTACTTC. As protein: CASSLSSYSGRKANEQYF.

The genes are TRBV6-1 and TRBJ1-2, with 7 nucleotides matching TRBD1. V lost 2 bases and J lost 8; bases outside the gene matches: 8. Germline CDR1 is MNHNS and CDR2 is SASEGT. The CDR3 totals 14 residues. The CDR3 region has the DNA TGTGCCAGCAGTGAACGACAGGGAGAACAGGGCTACACCTTC. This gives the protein CASSERQGEQGYTF.

CDR3 loop: CASSAGLVGLYNEQFF. The CDR3 nucleotides are TGTGCCAGCAGCGCAGGACTAGTAGGTCTCTACAATGAGCAGTTCTTC. The chain couples TRBV11-3 to TRBJ2-1; the match to TRBD2 covers 7 bases. The CDR3 loop spans 16 amino acids. Trimming took 5 bases from V and 3 from J; bases not matched to a gene: 10. CDR1 SGHNT and CDR2 YENEEA come from the germline V gene.

The CDR3, as DNA: TGCGCCAGCAGCCAAGACCCTAACACTGAAGCTTTCTTT. Translating gives CASSQDPNTEAFF. The chain employs TRBV4-1 and TRBJ1-1; D is undetermined. With 0 bases removed from V and 2 bases from J, the gap between germline ends came to 4 bases. CDR3 size: 13 residues. Germline V CDR1 and CDR2: MGHRA, YSYEKL.

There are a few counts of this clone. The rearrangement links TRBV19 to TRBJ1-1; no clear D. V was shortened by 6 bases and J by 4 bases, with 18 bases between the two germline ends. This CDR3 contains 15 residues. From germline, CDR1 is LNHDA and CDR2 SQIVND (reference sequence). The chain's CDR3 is CASRTLSGLGTEAFF. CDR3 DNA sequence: TGTGCCAGTAGAACCCTGTCCGGGTTGGGCACTGAAGCTTTCTTT.

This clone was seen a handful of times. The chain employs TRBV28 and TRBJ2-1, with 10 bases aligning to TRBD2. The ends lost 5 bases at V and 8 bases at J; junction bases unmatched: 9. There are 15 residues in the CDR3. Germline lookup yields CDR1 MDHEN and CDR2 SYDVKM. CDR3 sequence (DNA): TGTGCCAGCAGTCTCCCCGGGACTAGCGTGGATGAGCAGTTCTTC. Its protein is CASSLPGTSVDEQFF.

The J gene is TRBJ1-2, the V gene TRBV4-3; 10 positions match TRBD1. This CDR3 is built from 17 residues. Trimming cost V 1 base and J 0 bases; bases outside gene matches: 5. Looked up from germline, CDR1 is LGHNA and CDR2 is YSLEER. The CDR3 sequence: CASSQGGTGATNYGYTF. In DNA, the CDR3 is TGCGCCAGCAGCCAAGGGGGGACAGGGGCTACTAACTATGGCTACACCTTC.

The CDR3 DNA reads TGTGCCAGCAGTGACCCAGCGGGGCGGGGAGATACGCAGTATTTT. As protein: CASSDPAGRGDTQYF. The genes are TRBV25-1 and TRBJ2-3; 7 nucleotides align to TRBD2. The germline V gene encodes CDR1 MGHDK and CDR2 SYGVNS. V gave up 3 bases and J gave up 5 bases; unmatched junction bases: 8. CDR3 length: 15 amino acids.